The clone carrying this TCR beta chain came up many times. What it recognizes is unknown. The CDR3 runs to 15 residues. V shed 5 bases and J 6 bases; nucleotides not matched to a gene: 4. Researchers amplified the TCR beta CDR3 regions from RNA transcripts. Initially, a first-round RT-PCR of the TCR CDR3 employed the HTBI primer set. Using its own MiXCR run on the multiplex PCR reads, TCRdb lists one record per CDR3 protein. The sample lists roughly 380,000 distinct CDR3 sequences, 15% to 20% occurring once. The data belong to a study of T cells in Graves' hyperthyroidism and ophthalmopathy. Whole-study findings and limits: Separation of ophthalmopathy from stable hyperthyroidism was achieved by a 13 V-J model. Most thyroid clonotypes that were expanded above 0.001 also turned up in blood.

This clonotype originated in a woman aged 40 to 50 with Graves' ophthalmopathy. The rearrangement uses TRBV12-3 or TRBV12-4 and TRBJ2-2, with 12 bases aligning to TRBD1. Sequencing was performed on blood. The CDR3 region is CASSKGQGASGELFF. The DNA for the CDR3 is TGTGCCAGCAGTAAGGGACAGGGGGCGTCCGGGGAGCTGTTTTTT.